Sequencing of this T cell receptor (beta chain) was carried out in a study of PD-1 blockade in classical Hodgkin lymphoma. Findings and caveats of the study: Newly diagnosed patients were reported to start with lower TCR diversity than healthy donors. Underlying causes for the observed repertoire differences were not defined, possibly disease activity or prior therapy. Complete responders had baseline diversity similar to newly diagnosed patients. Significantly greater TCR diversity emerged by C4D1 in CD4+ cells but not CD8+ cells.

With regard to this clone: Its antigen remains unknown.

Time point given: cycle 4 day 1 (C4D1), after more than five weeks of nivolumab. Relapses following autologous stem cell transplantation were seen in all patients, with brentuximab vedotin exposure varying. Generated by immunoSEQ multiplex PCR, the TCRdb table keeps only in-frame clones and is missing some. The repertoire holds tens of thousands of clones, with around nine tenths as singletons. This clonotype was obtained from a human donor with classical Hodgkin lymphoma. This material consisted of peripheral blood mononuclear cells (PBMCs), taken before the fourth cycle of nivolumab.

The CDR3 loop reads CASSGPLGQGASYEQYF. In DNA, the CDR3 is TGTGCCAGCAGTGGCCCACTAGGACAGGGGGCTTCCTACGAGCAGTACTTC. The rearrangement joins TRBV6-1 to TRBJ2-7, with 11 bases that match TRBD1. The V gene's germline CDR1 is MNHNS and CDR2 SASEGT. CDR3 size: 17 residues. V gave up 4 bases and J gave up 1 base; unmatched junction bases: 9.